The 6 T cell receptor beta chains presented below share a single source sample, sequenced in a study of beta chain features in type 1 diabetes. Study-wide results and limits: All four CD4+ subsets of Type 1 diabetes patients contained TCRB CDR3s that were moderately but significantly shorter.

These receptors' antigens are unknown. Expressed TCRB transcripts were sequenced after all isolated RNA was converted to cDNA. TCRdb's copy holds only in-frame clones and misses some; the assay was immunoSEQ multiplex PCR. The sample includes 640,000 or so clones, roughly an eighth of them seen just once. Sequenced input: naive CD4+ T cells from blood. These receptors all stem from a man aged 18-30 years with type 1 diabetes.

This clone has only a few counts. The chain joins TRBV2 to TRBJ2-6; D is unclear. CDR1 and CDR2 (germline): SNHLY, FYNNEI. V lost 4 bases and J lost 1, with 14 bases in between. This CDR3 is 17 amino acids long. The CDR3 DNA sequence: TGTGCCAGCAGTGGACGGATCCTAGGGTCTGGGGCCAACGTCCTGACTTTC. Its protein is CASSGRILGSGANVLTF.

This clone showed up just a few times. The gene calls are TRBV18 and TRBJ1-1; TRBD1 matches at 9 bases. Trimming took 6 bases from V and 2 from J; bases not matched to a gene: 10. The CDR3 consists of 16 residues. The V gene's germline CDR1 is KGHSH and CDR2 LQKENI. The CDR3 nucleotides are TGTGCCAGCTCCCGTCCCGGGACAGGGACTAACACTGAAGCTTTCTTT. This sequence encodes CASSRPGTGTNTEAFF.

The CDR3 region has the DNA TGTGCCAGCAGCGTCACCACTAGCGGGTCCTACAATGAGCAGTTCTTC. Amino acids: CASSVTTSGSYNEQFF. The rearrangement joins TRBV9 to TRBJ2-1, with TRBD2 matching 9 bases. The germline V gene has CDR1 SGDLS and CDR2 YYNGEE. The CDR3 contains 16 residues. V was pared by 2 bases and J by 1 base, with 4 bases of the junction left unmatched.

The chain combines TRBV28 with TRBJ1-1, with no clear D. CDR1 and CDR2 from the germline V gene are MDHEN and SYDVKM. This CDR3 has 13 residues. Trimming shortened V by 6 bases and J by 6 bases, and 14 bases separated the two germline ends. The CDR3, as DNA: TGTGCCAGCAGCAGATCCTGGGGAGCTGAAGCTTTCTTT. The encoded protein is CASSRSWGAEAFF.

This clone was recorded a few times. J is TRBJ1-3 and V is TRBV5-4, with D tentatively TRBD1 (5 bases). The CDR3 has 14 residues. Between the trimmed V and J ends, which lost 0 bases and 8 bases, there was a span of 12 bases. Germline V CDR1 and CDR2: SGHNT, YYREEE (reference sequence). The CDR3 loop reads CASSLAQGGDTIYF. In DNA form, the CDR3 reads TGTGCCAGCAGCTTGGCCCAGGGAGGCGACACCATATATTTT.

This clone was observed a few times. The chain couples TRBV7-9 to TRBJ1-5; perhaps TRBD1 as D (6 bases). Per the germline V gene, CDR1 is SEHNR and CDR2 is FQNEAQ (reference sequence). The V end lost 5 bases, the J end lost 2 bases, and 13 bases lay between the germline ends. This CDR3 has 15 amino acids. The CDR3 region is CASSLSAGGNQPQHF. As DNA, the CDR3 is TGTGCCAGCAGCCTCTCCGCAGGGGGCAATCAGCCCCAGCATTTT.